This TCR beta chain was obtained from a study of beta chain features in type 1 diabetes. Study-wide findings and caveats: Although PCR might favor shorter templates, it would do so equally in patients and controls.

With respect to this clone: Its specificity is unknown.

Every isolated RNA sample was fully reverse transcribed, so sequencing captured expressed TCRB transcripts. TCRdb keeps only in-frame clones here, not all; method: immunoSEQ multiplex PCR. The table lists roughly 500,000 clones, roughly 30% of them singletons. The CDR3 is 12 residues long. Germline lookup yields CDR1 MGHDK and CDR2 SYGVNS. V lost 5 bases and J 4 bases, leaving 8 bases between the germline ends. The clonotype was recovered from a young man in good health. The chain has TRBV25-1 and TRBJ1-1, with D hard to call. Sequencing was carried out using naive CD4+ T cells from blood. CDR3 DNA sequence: TGTGCCAGCAGTACATACCGCACTGAAGCTTTCTTT. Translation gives CASSTYRTEAFF.